This T cell receptor (beta chain) was identified during a study of T cells in Graves' hyperthyroidism and ophthalmopathy. General study findings and limits: In blood, most of the thyroid clonotypes expanded above 0.001 were also present.

Germline values: CDR1 MNHNS, CDR2 SASEGT. The CDR3 covers 18 residues. J gave up 0 bases and V 3 bases, and 10 bases lay outside the gene matches. What was amplified from RNA transcripts were TCR beta CDR3 regions. Using the HTBI primer set, a first-round RT-PCR was run on the TCR CDR3. TCRdb fed the multiplex PCR reads into MiXCR, producing one record per CDR3 protein. The data show approximately 490,000 distinct CDR3 sequences, 20% to 25% seen once. This clonotype was picked up many times. Its antigen is as yet unknown. Material: blood. This clonotype was sampled from a woman in her seventies with Graves' ophthalmopathy. The chain recombines TRBV6-1 with TRBJ1-5; 8 bases are a match to TRBD1. Written as DNA, the CDR3 is TGTGCCAGCAGTGAGATATGGACAGGGAGTTATAGCAATCAGCCCCAGCATTTT. This encodes CASSEIWTGSYSNQPQHF.